Below, 14 T cell receptor beta chains from the same sample are listed, as sequenced in a study of blood T cell repertoires in COVID-19. TCRdb keeps only in-frame clones here, not all; method: immunoSEQ multiplex PCR. The data contain about 400,000 clones, about 88% of them singletons. The specimen was peripheral blood. The receptors originated from a woman in her fifties or sixties with COVID-19, enrolled during active disease.

This rearrangement joins TRBV2 to TRBJ1-2; 8 bases fit TRBD1. Germline V gene data show CDR1 as SNHLY and CDR2 as FYNNEI. Unmatched junction bases numbered 8, after V lost 3 bases and J lost 14 bases. CDR3 length: 12 residues. The chain's CDR3 is CASSDRDRIETF. In DNA, the CDR3 is TGTGCCAGCAGTGACCGGGACAGGATTGAAACCTTC.

This chain uses TRBV9 with TRBJ2-7; 10 nucleotides agree with TRBD1. CDR1 and CDR2 from the germline V gene are SGDLS and YYNGEE. The ends lost 3 bases at V and 3 bases at J; junction bases unmatched: 6. The CDR3 consists of 15 residues. CDR3 residues: CASSGQGASNYEQYF. The DNA of the CDR3 is TGTGCCAGCAGCGGACAGGGGGCTTCCAACTACGAGCAGTACTTC.

This sequence joins TRBV4-3 and TRBJ1-6; perhaps TRBD1 as D (5 bases). Trimming removed 0 bases at V and 4 bases at J, with 13 bases between. From germline, CDR1 is LGHNA and CDR2 YSLEER. The CDR3 is made up of 17 amino acids. CDR3 nucleotides: TGCGCCAGCAGCCAAGACGGACCCGGGGGTTATAATTCACCCCTCCACTTT. Translating gives CASSQDGPGGYNSPLHF.

This clone was seen more than once but under ten times. Here the CDR3 reads CASSLRGGHTDTQYF. DNA for the CDR3: TGTGCCAGCAGCCTTCGGGGGGGCCACACAGATACGCAGTATTTT. This rearrangement joins TRBV6-2 or TRBV6-3 to TRBJ2-3; 8 bases match TRBD2. CDR3 length equals 15 residues. V dropped 6 bases and J dropped 2; count of bases not matched to a gene: 7. In germline, CDR1 is MNHEY, CDR2 SVGEGT.

The rearrangement links TRBV19 to TRBJ2-1, with D perhaps TRBD2 (7 bases). The germline V gene has CDR1 LNHDA and CDR2 SQIVND (reference sequence). The V gene lost 9 bases and the J gene lost 9 bases, with 30 bases spanning the gap. The CDR3 totals 17 residues. In DNA form, the CDR3 reads TGTGCCAGCGGGGGGCTAGGGGACTTGGGAGACCACTGTGAGCAGTTCTTC. It specifies CASGGLGDLGDHCEQFF.

The table lists this clone with a count of one. The genes are TRBV7-9 and TRBJ2-3, with 13 nucleotides matching TRBD2. The CDR3 contains 17 residues. V shed 4 bases and J 1 base; nucleotides not matched to a gene: 5. Germline values: CDR1 SEHNR, CDR2 FQNEAQ (reference sequence). The CDR3 loop is CASSSGTSGARTDTQYF. Here the CDR3 DNA reads TGTGCCAGCAGCTCCGGGACTAGCGGGGCCCGCACAGATACGCAGTATTTT.

The genes are TRBV30 and TRBJ1-4, with TRBD1 matching 9 bases. The V gene's germline CDR1 is GTSNPN and CDR2 SVGIG (reference sequence). CDR3 size: 12 residues. The CDR3 here is CVGTGSNEKLFF. CDR3 nucleotide sequence: TGTGTAGGGACAGGGAGTAATGAAAAACTGTTTTTT. The complete variable domain, with remaining parts taken from reference TRBV30 and TRBJ1-4, reads SQTIHQWPATLVQPVGSPLSLECTVEGTSNPNLYWYRQAAGRGLQLLFYSVGIGQISSEVPQNLSASRPQDRQFILSSKKLLLSDSGFYLCVGTGSNEKLFFGSGTQLSVL.

The J gene is TRBJ2-7, the V gene TRBV19, with 7 positions matching TRBD2. The CDR3 contains 15 residues. The V segment lost 6 bases and the J segment 3 bases; nucleotides outside the gene matches: 11. CDR1 and CDR2 (germline): LNHDA, SQIVND (reference sequence). CDR3 nucleotides: TGTGCCAGTAGGGTGCCCACGGGGAGGGGCTACGAGCAGTACTTC. It yields the protein CASRVPTGRGYEQYF.

The CDR3 here is CASSLYARVGNQPQHF. The CDR3 DNA reads as TGTGCCAGCAGCTTATATGCCAGGGTGGGCAATCAGCCCCAGCATTTT. V usage is TRBV7-8 and J usage is TRBJ1-5; a possible D gene is TRBD1 (5 bases). The germline V gene has CDR1 SGHVS and CDR2 FQNEAQ. V lost 2 bases, J lost 2 bases, and 13 bases lay in between. The CDR3 length is 16 residues.

The chain links TRBV4-1 to TRBJ2-5; D is unresolved. The germline V gene encodes CDR1 MGHRA and CDR2 YSYEKL. The CDR3 is made up of 13 amino acids. Deletions cut 4 bases from V and 1 base from J, with 7 bases between. Written as DNA, the CDR3 is TGCGCCAGCAGCCGAGTCCTCCAAGAGACCCAGTACTTC. This translates into CASSRVLQETQYF.

The CDR3 loop is CASSPGLAGGKRYEQYF. CDR3 coding DNA: TGTGCCAGCAGCCCGGGACTAGCGGGGGGGAAGAGGTACGAGCAGTACTTC. The chain uses TRBV7-3 and TRBJ2-7, with 16 bases matching TRBD2. The CDR3 runs 17 residues. J lost 4 bases, V lost 5 bases, and 8 bases had no gene match. Germline assignment: CDR1 SGHTA and CDR2 FQGTGA.

This clone has only a few counts. V is TRBV7-8 and J is TRBJ1-5, with no clear D. Trimming stripped 1 base from V and 3 bases from J, with 4 bases between. The CDR3 runs 13 residues. Per germline, CDR1 SGHVS and CDR2 FQNEAQ. This CDR3 reads CASSLGYNQPQHF. The CDR3 DNA reads TGTGCCAGCAGCTTAGGCTACAATCAGCCCCAGCATTTT.

The chain couples TRBV7-8 to TRBJ2-7; no reliable D call. Trimming removed 2 bases from V and 1 base from J, with 9 bases in between. The CDR3 is 14 amino acids. Germline V CDR1 and CDR2: SGHVS, FQNEAQ. The CDR3 sequence: CASSLTALSYEQYF. The CDR3 bases are TGTGCCAGCAGCTTAACAGCTTTATCCTACGAGCAGTACTTC.

The V gene is TRBV7-2, the J gene TRBJ1-2; the D gene is possibly TRBD1 (6 bases). Germline V gives CDR1 SGHTA, CDR2 FQGNSA. V lost 1 base and J 4 bases, leaving 16 bases between the germline ends. This CDR3 is built from 16 residues. CDR3 DNA: TGTGCCAGCAGCTTAGGGAGCCCCAGGGGACCCTATGGCTACACCTTC. Amino acids: CASSLGSPRGPYGYTF.